A selection of T cell receptor beta chains follows, all from one sample in a study of breast tumors, draining lymph nodes, adjacent tissues. In TCRdb, the multiplex PCR reads were re-called with MiXCR into one record per CDR3 protein. The table shows hundreds of thousands of distinct CDR3 sequences, with approximately 29% occurring only once. The sample taken for sequencing was axillary lymph node tissue. Receptors originate from a female donor with breast cancer. Some clones in this sample may be carry-over from other donors' samples. Both conserved end residues are part of each CDR3. D genes are given only for firm matches. The size of a clone is reported for some rows only, either as once, few or many, or as a class for expanded clones.

j_gene: TRBJ2-1; v_gene: TRBV20-1; abundance: many; d_gene: NA; len: 15; CDR3nt: TGCAGTGCTAGGGATCGTGACTCTTCCTACAATGAGCAGTTCTTC; CDR3aa: CSARDRDSSYNEQFF
j_gene: TRBJ2-3; v_gene: TRBV20-1; abundance: many; d_gene: TRBD2; len: 15; CDR3nt: TGCAGTGCTGAGGGAGGGGCCCGTTCCACAGATACGCAGTATTTT; CDR3aa: CSAEGGARSTDTQYF
j_gene: TRBJ2-1; v_gene: TRBV6-5; abundance: many; d_gene: TRBD2; len: 17; CDR3nt: TGTGCCAGCAGTTACTTTGGACTAGCGGGAGGTTACAATGAGCAGTTCTTC; CDR3aa: CASSYFGLAGGYNEQFF
j_gene: TRBJ2-5; v_gene: TRBV7-9; abundance: NA; d_gene: TRBD2; len: 15; CDR3nt: TGTGCCAGCAGCCAGTTGACTAGCGGGTTAGAGACCCAGTACTTC; CDR3aa: CASSQLTSGLETQYF
j_gene: TRBJ2-3; v_gene: TRBV7-9; abundance: NA; d_gene: TRBD2; len: 14; CDR3nt: TGTGCCAGCACGGCGGGGGGACCTTACAATGAGCAGTATTTT; CDR3aa: CASTAGGPYNEQYF
j_gene: TRBJ1-5; v_gene: TRBV9; abundance: NA; d_gene: NA; len: 12; CDR3nt: TGTGCCAGCAGCCCCCGGGACCAGCCCCAGCATTTT; CDR3aa: CASSPRDQPQHF
j_gene: TRBJ2-3; v_gene: TRBV12-3/TRBV12-4; abundance: many; d_gene: TRBD2; len: 17; CDR3nt: TGTGCCAGCAGTTTAGGGATAGCGGGAGGTAGCACAGATACGCAGTATTTT; CDR3aa: CASSLGIAGGSTDTQYF
j_gene: TRBJ2-7; v_gene: TRBV20-1; abundance: many; d_gene: TRBD2; len: 16; CDR3nt: TGCAGTGCCCCAGGTGGGAGCGGGAGTGGGATCTACGAGCAGTACTTC; CDR3aa: CSAPGGSGSGIYEQYF
j_gene: TRBJ2-2; v_gene: TRBV7-9; abundance: many; d_gene: NA; len: 15; CDR3nt: TGTGCCAGCAGCCCAAGAGCAGGGTCTAACTGGGAGCTGTTTTTT; CDR3aa: CASSPRAGSNWELFF
j_gene: TRBJ2-7; v_gene: TRBV27; abundance: NA; d_gene: TRBD2; len: 20; CDR3nt: TGTGCCAGCACCCGAGGAGGGGACTGCGGGAGAGACCCACCGGGTTACGAGCAGTACTTC; CDR3aa: CASTRGGDCGRDPPGYEQYF
j_gene: TRBJ2-6; v_gene: TRBV12-3/TRBV12-4; abundance: many; d_gene: TRBD1; len: 18; CDR3nt: TGTGCCAGCAGCCACCGGACAGGTGGACCCTCTGGGGCCAACGTCCTGACTTTC; CDR3aa: CASSHRTGGPSGANVLTF
j_gene: TRBJ2-1; v_gene: TRBV29-1; abundance: NA; d_gene: TRBD1; len: 12; CDR3nt: TGCAGCGTGGGACAGGGATACAATGAGCAGTTCTTC; CDR3aa: CSVGQGYNEQFF
j_gene: TRBJ1-5; v_gene: TRBV2; abundance: many; d_gene: TRBD1; len: 14; CDR3nt: TGTGCCAGCAGGGACAGGGGTGAGGGTCAGCCCCAGCATTTT; CDR3aa: CASRDRGEGQPQHF
j_gene: TRBJ1-4; v_gene: TRBV19; abundance: many; d_gene: NA; len: 11; CDR3nt: TGTGCCAGTAGTAGAGAGGAAAAACTGTTTTTT; CDR3aa: CASSREEKLFF
j_gene: TRBJ1-5; v_gene: TRBV5-1; abundance: NA; d_gene: NA; len: 13; CDR3nt: TGCGCCAGCAGCCGGACTAGCGGGAGGTACGAGCATTTT; CDR3aa: CASSRTSGRYEHF
j_gene: TRBJ1-4; v_gene: TRBV7-3; abundance: once; d_gene: NA; len: 14; CDR3nt: TGTGCCAGCAGCGCCAAGACTAGCGGGCAAGGTCTGTTTTTT; CDR3aa: CASSAKTSGQGLFF
j_gene: TRBJ2-1; v_gene: TRBV19; abundance: many; d_gene: TRBD2; len: 19; CDR3nt: TGTGCCAGTAGTCCTCGGGGACTAGCGGGAGGGATATCCTACAATGAGCAGTTCTTC; CDR3aa: CASSPRGLAGGISYNEQFF
j_gene: TRBJ2-1; v_gene: TRBV30; abundance: few; d_gene: TRBD2; len: 14; CDR3nt: TGTGCCTGGTCCGGGACTACTCCCGGTCATAAGCAGTTCTTC; CDR3aa: CAWSGTTPGHKQFF
j_gene: TRBJ2-1; v_gene: TRBV10-2; abundance: once; d_gene: NA; len: 17; CDR3nt: TGCGCCAGCAGTGATAGGTATAGCGGTTCCTCCTACAATGAGCAGTTCTTC; CDR3aa: CASSDRYSGSSYNEQFF
j_gene: TRBJ2-2; v_gene: TRBV15; abundance: many; d_gene: TRBD1; len: 15; CDR3nt: TGTGCCACCAGCGGGGACGACAGGGTTCACGGGGAGCTGTTTTTT; CDR3aa: CATSGDDRVHGELFF
j_gene: TRBJ1-2; v_gene: TRBV2; abundance: NA; d_gene: TRBD1; len: 16; CDR3nt: TGTGCCAGCAGTCAGGACAGGGGGCAACTCCTCTATGGCTACACCTTC; CDR3aa: CASSQDRGQLLYGYTF
j_gene: TRBJ1-2; v_gene: TRBV5-5; abundance: NA; d_gene: TRBD1; len: 14; CDR3nt: TGTGCCAGCAGCTTTCGGACAGGGGAGGGTGGCTACGCCTTC; CDR3aa: CASSFRTGEGGYAF
j_gene: TRBJ2-7; v_gene: TRBV6-1; abundance: NA; d_gene: NA; len: 15; CDR3nt: TGTGCCGGCAGAGCTGCGGGGGCGAGTAGGGACGAGCAGTACTTC; CDR3aa: CAGRAAGASRDEQYF
j_gene: TRBJ2-1; v_gene: TRBV19; abundance: many; d_gene: TRBD2; len: 14; CDR3nt: TGTGCCAGTCGAGACGGCGGGAGTGGGGATGAGCAGTTCTTC; CDR3aa: CASRDGGSGDEQFF
j_gene: TRBJ1-4; v_gene: TRBV19; abundance: many; d_gene: TRBD1; len: 15; CDR3nt: TGTGCCAGTAGTTCCCGGACAGGGATTGGAGAAAAACTGTTTTTT; CDR3aa: CASSSRTGIGEKLFF
j_gene: TRBJ1-6; v_gene: TRBV6-2/TRBV6-3; abundance: many; d_gene: NA; len: 17; CDR3nt: TGTGCCAGCAGTTACTCGGGGCCGAAATCTTCGGGGACACCCCTCCACTTT; CDR3aa: CASSYSGPKSSGTPLHF
j_gene: TRBJ2-7; v_gene: TRBV18; abundance: many; d_gene: TRBD2; len: 15; CDR3nt: TGTGCCAGCCGGACTAGCGGGAGCCCTTCTCACGAGCAGTACTTC; CDR3aa: CASRTSGSPSHEQYF
j_gene: TRBJ2-2; v_gene: TRBV20-1; abundance: many; d_gene: NA; len: 13; CDR3nt: TGCAGTGCTAGGGTGACGAACACCGGGGAGCTGTTTTTT; CDR3aa: CSARVTNTGELFF
j_gene: TRBJ2-3; v_gene: TRBV5-8; abundance: many; d_gene: TRBD1; len: 15; CDR3nt: TGTGCCAGCACGGGACAGGGCCGGTCCACAGATACGCAGTATTTT; CDR3aa: CASTGQGRSTDTQYF
j_gene: TRBJ1-3; v_gene: TRBV20-1; abundance: many; d_gene: NA; len: 15; CDR3nt: TGCAGTGCTAGAGATGAAGAAGGGACTGGAAACACCATATATTTT; CDR3aa: CSARDEEGTGNTIYF
j_gene: TRBJ2-7; v_gene: TRBV20-1; abundance: NA; d_gene: NA; len: 11; CDR3nt: TGCGGTGCTAGAGATCGGTACGAGCAGTACTTC; CDR3aa: CGARDRYEQYF
j_gene: TRBJ1-5; v_gene: TRBV11-2; abundance: once; d_gene: NA; len: 16; CDR3nt: TGTGCCAGCAGCTCGGGTGGACTAGCGGGAGAAGAGACCCAGCATTTT; CDR3aa: CASSSGGLAGEETQHF
j_gene: TRBJ1-1; v_gene: TRBV20-1; abundance: few; d_gene: NA; len: 14; CDR3nt: TGCAGTGCTAGAGGTGGGCAGGAGAACACTGAAGCTTTCTTT; CDR3aa: CSARGGQENTEAFF
j_gene: TRBJ2-4; v_gene: TRBV6-1; abundance: few; d_gene: NA; len: 15; CDR3nt: TGTGCCAGCAGTGTCGGTCTTCTAGCCAAAAACATTCAGTACTTC; CDR3aa: CASSVGLLAKNIQYF
j_gene: TRBJ1-1; v_gene: TRBV7-8; abundance: few; d_gene: NA; len: 14; CDR3nt: TGTGCCAGCAGCTTGACGCGGAGGGATACTGAAGCTTTCTTT; CDR3aa: CASSLTRRDTEAFF
j_gene: TRBJ2-7; v_gene: TRBV18; abundance: many; d_gene: TRBD1; len: 15; CDR3nt: TGTGCCAGCTCACCTGGGGGACAGGGGGCGTTCGAGCAGTACTTC; CDR3aa: CASSPGGQGAFEQYF
j_gene: TRBJ1-5; v_gene: TRBV7-9; abundance: once; d_gene: NA; len: 14; CDR3nt: TGTGCCAACAGCTTATCAGGGGTAGGGCAGCCCCAGCATTTT; CDR3aa: CANSLSGVGQPQHF
j_gene: TRBJ2-7; v_gene: TRBV11-3; abundance: many; d_gene: TRBD2; len: 14; CDR3nt: TGTGCCAGCAGACGCGGGACTAGCACCGACGAGCAGTACTTC; CDR3aa: CASRRGTSTDEQYF
j_gene: TRBJ2-7; v_gene: TRBV20-1; abundance: many; d_gene: TRBD1; len: 12; CDR3nt: TGCAGTGCTGGGACAGGGGGCTACGAGCAGTACTTC; CDR3aa: CSAGTGGYEQYF
j_gene: TRBJ2-3; v_gene: TRBV7-6; abundance: many; d_gene: NA; len: 15; CDR3nt: TGTGCCAGCAGCCCCTGGGCGGGTAACACAGATACGCAGTATTTT; CDR3aa: CASSPWAGNTDTQYF
j_gene: TRBJ1-3; v_gene: TRBV6-5; abundance: many; d_gene: NA; len: 12; CDR3nt: TGTGCCAGCAGTGATCCAAGAAACACCATATATTTT; CDR3aa: CASSDPRNTIYF
j_gene: TRBJ2-5; v_gene: TRBV2; abundance: NA; d_gene: TRBD2; len: 14; CDR3nt: TGCGCCAGCAGTCCGGCTAGCGGGAGGGCGAGCCAGTACTTC; CDR3aa: CASSPASGRASQYF
j_gene: TRBJ2-7; v_gene: TRBV6-6; abundance: many; d_gene: NA; len: 16; CDR3nt: TGTGCCAGCAGTGATACCGGGACTCCGCACTCCTACGAGCAGTACTTC; CDR3aa: CASSDTGTPHSYEQYF
j_gene: TRBJ2-5; v_gene: TRBV19; abundance: many; d_gene: TRBD1; len: 15; CDR3nt: TGTGCCAGTAGTCCAATACAGGGGATCGCAGAGACCCAGTACTTC; CDR3aa: CASSPIQGIAETQYF
j_gene: TRBJ2-1; v_gene: TRBV7-8; abundance: NA; d_gene: NA; len: 13; CDR3nt: TGTGCCAGCAGCTTAGGGCCAGGTGATGAGCAGTTCTTC; CDR3aa: CASSLGPGDEQFF
j_gene: TRBJ2-2; v_gene: TRBV9; abundance: many; d_gene: NA; len: 14; CDR3nt: TGTGCCAGCAGCGCCGCAGGTCACACCGGGGAGCTGTTTTTT; CDR3aa: CASSAAGHTGELFF
j_gene: TRBJ1-1; v_gene: TRBV10-3; abundance: NA; d_gene: TRBD1; len: 15; CDR3nt: TGTGCCATCAGCCCGGACAGGCGGATGAACACTGAAGCTTTCTTT; CDR3aa: CAISPDRRMNTEAFF
j_gene: TRBJ1-2; v_gene: TRBV25-1; abundance: many; d_gene: NA; len: 11; CDR3nt: TGTGCCAGCTTCGAGTCCCGTGGCTACACCTTC; CDR3aa: CASFESRGYTF
j_gene: TRBJ2-3; v_gene: TRBV13; abundance: many; d_gene: NA; len: 17; CDR3nt: TGTGCCAGCAGCTTAGTAGTTCTCAGGGGAAACACAGATACGCAGTATTTT; CDR3aa: CASSLVVLRGNTDTQYF
j_gene: TRBJ1-4; v_gene: TRBV27; abundance: many; d_gene: NA; len: 15; CDR3nt: TGTGCCAGCAGTTTATCGGCCGGAACCAATGAAAAACTGTTTTTT; CDR3aa: CASSLSAGTNEKLFF
j_gene: TRBJ2-3; v_gene: TRBV19; abundance: many; d_gene: NA; len: 11; CDR3nt: TGTGCCAGTAGTACTCAAGATACGCAGTATTTT; CDR3aa: CASSTQDTQYF
j_gene: TRBJ2-5; v_gene: TRBV27; abundance: many; d_gene: NA; len: 12; CDR3nt: TGTGCCAGCAAGGACTATCAAGAGACCCAGTACTTC; CDR3aa: CASKDYQETQYF
j_gene: TRBJ1-2; v_gene: TRBV18; abundance: many; d_gene: NA; len: 13; CDR3nt: TGTGCCAGCTCACCGGTCAGCGACTATGGCTACACCTTC; CDR3aa: CASSPVSDYGYTF
j_gene: TRBJ2-2; v_gene: TRBV6-5; abundance: NA; d_gene: NA; len: 16; CDR3nt: TGTGCCAGCAGTCACTCACACAGGGGAGGCACCGGGGAGCTGTTTTTT; CDR3aa: CASSHSHRGGTGELFF
j_gene: TRBJ2-1; v_gene: TRBV7-7; abundance: many; d_gene: TRBD2; len: 15; CDR3nt: TGTGCTAGCAGCCGGGGGACTAGCGTTTACAATGAGCAGTTCTTC; CDR3aa: CASSRGTSVYNEQFF
j_gene: TRBJ2-7; v_gene: TRBV5-1; abundance: many; d_gene: TRBD1; len: 14; CDR3nt: TGCGCCAGCAGCGGACAGGGTGGGGTCTACGAGCAGTACTTC; CDR3aa: CASSGQGGVYEQYF